This T cell receptor (beta chain) was sequenced in a study of T cell changes during pregnancy in multiple sclerosis. Looked up from germline, CDR1 is SNHLY and CDR2 is FYNNEI. The J segment lost 4 bases and the V segment lost 6 bases, leaving 4 bases of the junction unmatched. The CDR3 contains 14 residues. Libraries were prepared by immunoSEQ multiplex PCR; TCRdb keeps only in-frame clonotypes and omits some of them. Of about 76,000 clones in the sample, roughly 93% were seen once. The sequence was collected from a female donor with multiple sclerosis, enrolled in a pregnancy study. The rearrangement joins TRBV2 to TRBJ2-2, with 8 bases matching TRBD1. This specimen consisted of peripheral blood, obtained in the second trimester of pregnancy. CDR3 amino acids: CASRDRVGTGELFF. CDR3 nucleotides: TGTGCCAGCAGGGACAGGGTGGGCACCGGGGAGCTGTTTTTT.